Presented here are 25 T cell receptor beta chains from one specimen sequenced in a study of blood T cell repertoires in COVID-19. This table comes from immunoSEQ multiplex PCR, and its TCRdb copy is limited to in-frame clones, with some not included. The table shows roughly 140,000 clones, with roughly 84% occurring only once. The specimen sequenced was peripheral blood. The receptors stem from a woman between 50 and 59 years old in a cohort sampled during active or convalescent COVID-19.

The chain recombines TRBV19 with TRBJ2-6; D uncertain. V lost 6 bases and J lost 0, with 12 bases in between. Germline lookup yields CDR1 LNHDA and CDR2 SQIVND (reference sequence). The CDR3 is 16 residues long. CDR3 protein: CASSRTQVSGANVLTF. The DNA for the CDR3 is TGTGCCAGTAGCCGTACGCAGGTCTCTGGGGCCAACGTCCTGACTTTC.

The chain couples TRBV11-2 to TRBJ1-4; 7 bases are a match to TRBD1. J gave up 7 bases and V 5 bases, and 7 bases lay outside the gene matches. This CDR3 is 14 amino acids long. Germline V gives CDR1 SGHAT, CDR2 FQNNGV. The DNA of the CDR3 is TGTGCCAGCAGCAAGACAGGGACCGGTGAAAAACTGTTTTTT. It translates to CASSKTGTGEKLFF.

This chain joins TRBV5-4 and TRBJ2-5, with 8 positions matching TRBD1. The CDR3 loop spans 15 amino acids. Germline V lookup: CDR1 SGHNT, CDR2 YYREEE (reference sequence). Losses at the gene ends were 4 bases for V and 3 bases for J; bases not matched to a gene: 8. This CDR3 reads CASSPPGQEEETQYF. The DNA for the CDR3 is TGTGCCAGCAGCCCTCCGGGACAGGAAGAAGAGACCCAGTACTTC.

The chain combines TRBV19 with TRBJ1-1; possibly TRBD1 for D (6 bases). The CDR3 consists of 13 residues. Germline V CDR1 and CDR2: LNHDA, SQIVND (reference sequence). Trimming removed 5 bases from V and 4 bases from J, with 11 bases in between. In DNA, the CDR3 is TGTGCCAGTAGTTCCGGACAGAGCACTGAAGCTTTCTTT. Its translation is CASSSGQSTEAFF.

This chain links TRBV4-2 with TRBJ1-5; 11 bases fit TRBD1. The CDR3 length is 16 residues. V trimming: 0 bases; J trimming: 11 bases; junction bases outside the gene matches: 9. Looked up from germline, CDR1 is LGHNA and CDR2 is YNFKEQ. The CDR3 reads CASSQDLGQGARAQHF. CDR3 in DNA: TGTGCCAGCAGCCAAGATCTCGGACAGGGGGCGCGGGCCCAGCATTTT.

J is TRBJ2-2 and V is TRBV6-5, with 13 nucleotides matching TRBD2. Germline-derived CDR1 and CDR2 are MNHEY and SVGAGI. V shed 9 bases, J shed 7 bases, and the junction held 8 bases outside the gene matches. The length of the CDR3 is 15 residues. Written as DNA, the CDR3 is TGTGCCAGTCGACTAGCGGGGGGCTCGGGCGGGGAGCTGTTTTTT. It codes for CASRLAGGSGGELFF.

The gene calls are TRBV11-3 and TRBJ2-3, with 8 nucleotides matching TRBD2. Germline values: CDR1 SGHNT, CDR2 YENEEA. Trimming took 8 bases from V and 3 from J; bases not matched to a gene: 7. The CDR3 consists of 14 residues. In DNA, the CDR3 is TGTGCCAGCTCAACCGGGGGGGGGACAGATACGCAGTATTTT. Amino acid sequence: CASSTGGGTDTQYF.

The chain couples TRBV7-8 to TRBJ2-7; 8 nucleotides line up with TRBD2. Germline CDR1 and CDR2: SGHVS and FQNEAQ. Losses at the gene ends were 6 bases for V and 3 bases for J; bases not matched to a gene: 10. The CDR3 loop spans 15 amino acids. This chain's CDR3 is CASSPREGVSYEQYF. CDR3 DNA sequence: TGTGCCAGCAGTCCCCGGGAGGGGGTTAGCTACGAGCAGTACTTC.

The chain carries TRBV14 and TRBJ1-1, with D uncertain. Germline CDR1 and CDR2: SGHDN and FVKESK. The CDR3 is 14 amino acids. Trimming took 4 bases from V and 3 from J, leaving 12 bases between them. The CDR3 here is CASSPSGRDTEAFF. Here the CDR3 DNA reads TGTGCCAGCAGCCCCAGCGGAAGGGACACTGAAGCTTTCTTT. The full variable domain, rest sourced from reference TRBV14 and TRBJ1-1, is EAGVTQFPSHSVIEKGQTVTLRCDPISGHDNLYWYRRVMGKEIKFLLHFVKESKQDESGMPNNRFLAERTGGTYSTLKVQPAELEDSGVYFCASSPSGRDTEAFFGQGTRLTVV.

CDR3 coding DNA: TGTGCCAGCAGCTTAGCGGTGGGCGCCCAGACCCAGTACTTC. Translated: CASSLAVGAQTQYF. The chain has TRBV7-9 and TRBJ2-5; D unresolved. Germline-derived CDR1 and CDR2 are SEHNR and FQNEAQ (reference sequence). The CDR3 loop spans 14 amino acids. Trimming took 0 bases from V and 6 from J, leaving 11 bases between them.

The rearrangement uses TRBV20-1 and TRBJ1-2; no definite D call. The CDR3 spans 11 residues. Germline V lookup: CDR1 DFQATT, CDR2 SNEGSKA (reference sequence). Trimming removed 3 bases at V and 7 bases at J, with 9 bases between. The CDR3 coding sequence is TGCAGTGCTAGGTATGAGTTTGGCTACACCTTC. It encodes CSARYEFGYTF.

This chain connects TRBV9 to TRBJ2-7; the match to TRBD2 covers 7 bases. Germline CDR1 reads SGDLS; CDR2 reads YYNGEE. The length of the CDR3 is 16 residues. The trim removed 0 bases at V and 0 bases at J, leaving 6 bases unmatched. CDR3 protein: CASSVGPSSGSYEQYF. CDR3 DNA: TGTGCCAGCAGCGTAGGCCCCTCTAGCGGCTCCTACGAGCAGTACTTC.

The chain uses TRBV15 and TRBJ1-6; D is unclear. V gave up 3 bases and J gave up 4 bases, with 4 bases separating them. This CDR3 is 13 amino acids long. The germline V gene has CDR1 LNHNV and CDR2 YYDKDF (reference sequence). CDR3 in amino acids: CATSSSYNSPLHF. The CDR3 DNA reads as TGTGCCACCAGCAGTTCTTATAATTCACCCCTCCACTTT. Drawing the rest from reference TRBV15 and TRBJ1-6, the complete variable domain is DAMVIQNPRYQVTQFGKPVTLSCSQTLNHNVMYWYQQKSSQAPKLLFHYYDKDFNNEADTPDNFQSRRPNTSFCFLDIRSPGLGDTAMYLCATSSSYNSPLHFGNGTRLTVT.

The V gene is TRBV5-5, the J gene TRBJ1-2, with TRBD1 matching 7 bases. The V gene's germline CDR1 is SGHKS and CDR2 YYEKEE (reference sequence). The CDR3 covers 13 residues. The junction had 4 bases not matched to a gene; V was cut back by 4 bases and J by 4 bases. CDR3 nucleotides: TGTGCCAGCAGCGCCGGGACAGCCTATGGCTACACCTTC. Its translation: CASSAGTAYGYTF.

J is TRBJ2-7 and V is TRBV30, with 10 bases identical to TRBD2. From germline, CDR1 is GTSNPN and CDR2 SVGIG (reference sequence). J lost 6 bases, V lost 3 bases, and 8 bases had no gene match. This CDR3 has 14 amino acids. DNA for the CDR3: TGTGCCTGGAGGTTTTCCGGGACTAGCGCCGAGCAGTACTTC. It encodes CAWRFSGTSAEQYF.

This clone has just a few counts. The rearrangement links TRBV7-2 to TRBJ2-7; 9 bases map to TRBD2. The V gene end was trimmed by 0 bases and the J gene end by 6 bases; junction bases not matched to a gene: 3. Germline V gives CDR1 SGHTA, CDR2 FQGNSA. The CDR3 is 14 residues long. CDR3 DNA sequence: TGTGCCAGCAGCTTAGCCGGACTAGCGCTCGAGCAGTACTTC. It is translated as CASSLAGLALEQYF.

This chain links TRBV12-5 with TRBJ1-1, with 7 bases matching TRBD1. The CDR3 contains 13 residues. The V segment lost 5 bases and the J segment 8 bases; nucleotides outside the gene matches: 8. Per germline, CDR1 LGHNT and CDR2 FRNRAP. The CDR3 is CASGPRDSREAFF. In nucleotides, the CDR3 is TGTGCTAGTGGTCCTCGGGACAGCCGGGAAGCTTTCTTT. The variable domain in full, completed from reference TRBV12-5 and TRBJ1-1, reads DARVTQTPRHKVTEMGQEVTMRCQPILGHNTVFWYRQTMMQGLELLAYFRNRAPLDDSGMPKDRFSAEMPDATLATLKIQPSEPRDSAVYFCASGPRDSREAFFGQGTRLTVV.

The chain carries TRBV7-2 and TRBJ2-1, with a weak D call TRBD2 (6 bases). This CDR3 contains 13 residues. Germline values: CDR1 SGHTA, CDR2 FQGNSA. The V end was cut by 5 bases, the J end by 9 bases, with 14 bases between. CDR3 DNA sequence: TGTGCCAGCAGCACTAAGCGGGTCGGTGAGCAGTTCTTC. It is translated as CASSTKRVGEQFF.

This clone appeared once. V and J are TRBV29-1 and TRBJ2-7, with 9 nucleotides matching TRBD1. Germline V gene data show CDR1 as SQVTM and CDR2 as ANQGSEA. The junction had 9 bases not matched to a gene; V was cut back by 6 bases and J by 6 bases. This CDR3 comprises 13 residues. The CDR3 nucleotides read TGCAGCGTGGCCGGGACAGGGAGTTCCGAGCAGTACTTC. Translation gives CSVAGTGSSEQYF.

The CDR3 nucleotides are TGTGCCAGCAGCTTAGATTATAGCTACGAGCAGTACTTC. Its protein is CASSLDYSYEQYF. J is TRBJ2-7 and V is TRBV11-2; D is unclear. This CDR3 region has 13 residues. V was pared by 0 bases and J by 3 bases, with 6 bases between. Germline values: CDR1 SGHAT, CDR2 FQNNGV.

This rearrangement joins TRBV10-3 to TRBJ2-6, with TRBD1 as a possible D gene (5 bases). V lost 10 bases and J lost 0, with 16 bases in between. This CDR3 comprises 16 residues. Germline assignment: CDR1 ENHRY and CDR2 SYGVKD. CDR3 amino acids: CATRSDRTSGANVLTF. DNA of the CDR3: TGTGCCACCCGCTCCGACAGAACCTCTGGGGCCAACGTCCTGACTTTC.

The chain employs TRBV19 and TRBJ1-1, with 8 bases fitting TRBD1. Trimming at V came to 10 bases and at J to 4 bases, leaving 23 bases not matched to a gene. CDR1 is LNHDA and CDR2 is SQIVND in the germline V gene (reference sequence). This CDR3 is 18 amino acids long. CDR3 DNA: TGTGCCACTCAAACCACCCGGGACAGGTATGTTCGGATCACTGAAGCTTTCTTT. It is translated as CATQTTRDRYVRITEAFF.

The rearrangement uses TRBV12-5 and TRBJ1-2; TRBD1 matches 7 bases. The CDR3 covers 18 residues. V shed 5 bases and J 3 bases; nucleotides not matched to a gene: 18. The germline CDR1 and CDR2 sequences are LGHNT and FRNRAP. The CDR3 loop is CASGRITGVSYNDYGYTF. CDR3 bases: TGTGCTAGTGGTCGCATTACAGGGGTTTCTTATAATGACTATGGCTACACCTTC.

The rearrangement joins TRBV4-2 to TRBJ1-2; D unresolved. V was cut by 3 bases and J by 0 bases, with 8 bases left in between. The CDR3 is 14 residues long. Germline CDR1 reads LGHNA; CDR2 reads YNFKEQ. CDR3 amino acids: CASSHPGSNYGYTF. Here the CDR3 DNA reads TGTGCCAGCAGCCACCCGGGGTCTAACTATGGCTACACCTTC.

The genes are TRBV19 and TRBJ2-7; TRBD1 agrees at 7 bases. The CDR3 contains 14 residues. Germline CDR1 is LNHDA and CDR2 is SQIVND (reference sequence). V lost 3 bases to trimming and J lost 4 bases; unmatched junction nucleotides: 6. The chain's CDR3 is CASSIRDRAYEQYF. The CDR3 coding sequence is TGTGCCAGTAGTATCCGGGACAGAGCTTACGAGCAGTACTTC.